One and the same sample provided the 30 T cell receptor beta chains below, sequenced in a study of regulatory T cells in long-lasting Graves disease. Noted time point: newly diagnosed GD, antithyroid drugs for less than 3 months. Making the TCR library involved RNA that had been extracted from PBMCs. Library construction for TCR beta used iRepertoire HTBI primers and Arm-PCR of CDR3 regions. MiXCR was run by TCRdb on the multiplex PCR reads, yielding one entry per CDR3 protein. The profile covers hundreds of thousands of distinct CDR3 sequences, with roughly 15% appearing a single time and around 19% taken by the ten largest. In addition, the sample was reused for a study of T cells in Graves' hyperthyroidism and ophthalmopathy.

Sequencing used peripheral blood mononuclear cells (PBMCs), obtained at new diagnosis, from a patient treated with antithyroid drugs. These TCRs come from a woman in her thirties with Graves disease.

This clonotype has just a few counts. The CDR3 DNA is TGTGCCAGTAGCGCAACAGGGGGCGCCTCCGGGGCCAACGTCCTGACTTTC. Amino acids: CASSATGGASGANVLTF. The chain employs TRBV19 and TRBJ2-6; 9 bases align to TRBD1. V gave up 6 bases and J gave up 4 bases; unmatched junction bases: 10. CDR3 size: 17 residues. Germline V gives CDR1 LNHDA, CDR2 SQIVND (reference sequence).

This clonotype has more than one count but fewer than ten. This chain connects TRBV19 to TRBJ2-3; D assignment may be TRBD1 or TRBD2 (5 bases each). CDR3 length equals 13 residues. Trimming removed 5 bases from V and 9 bases from J, with 15 bases in between. Germline CDR1 is LNHDA and CDR2 is SQIVND (reference sequence). DNA for the CDR3: TGTGCCAGTAGTCCGTCAGAGAGGGACACGCAGTATTTT. It is translated as CASSPSERDTQYF. The full variable domain, in which reference TRBV19 and TRBJ2-3 provide the parts outside the CDR3, is DGGITQSPKYLFRKEGQNVTLSCEQNLNHDAMYWYRQDPGQGLRLIYYSQIVNDFQKGDIAEGYSVSREKKESFPLTVTSAQKNPTAFYLCASSPSERDTQYFGPGTRLTVL.

There are many counts of this clonotype. The chain is built from TRBV7-9 and TRBJ2-1, with D maybe TRBD1 (5 bases). This CDR3 is built from 11 residues. In germline, CDR1 is SEHNR, CDR2 FQNEAQ (reference sequence). V was trimmed by 10 bases and J by 4 bases, leaving 8 bases between them. The CDR3: CATDSYNEQFF. Here the CDR3 DNA reads TGTGCCACAGACAGTTACAATGAGCAGTTCTTC.

This clonotype came up a few times. V gene TRBV24-1 combines with J gene TRBJ2-2; 12 bases line up with TRBD2. Trimming at V came to 9 bases and at J to 0 bases, leaving 1 base not matched to a gene. The CDR3 runs 15 residues. The germline gives CDR1 KGHDR, CDR2 SFDVKD. In DNA form, the CDR3 reads TGTGCCACCGGACTAGCGGGGACGAACACCGGGGAGCTGTTTTTT. It translates to CATGLAGTNTGELFF.

As to this clonotype: A read error is likely, as this CDR3 ends without the conserved phenylalanine or tryptophan. The chain has TRBV6-2 or TRBV6-3 and TRBJ2-1, with unresolved D. The J call may be faulty, since TRBJ2-5 better matches the DNA end. The CDR3 has 12 amino acids. Looked up from germline, CDR1 is MNHEY and CDR2 is SVGEGT. The CDR3 DNA is TGTGCCAGCAGTTTTGGCCAAGAGACCCAGTACTCC. Amino acids: CASSFGQETQYS.

This rearrangement joins TRBV5-6 to TRBJ1-2, with TRBD1 matching 7 bases. Trimming at V came to 4 bases and at J to 7 bases, leaving 10 bases not matched to a gene. The CDR3 runs 14 residues. The germline CDR1 and CDR2 sequences are SGHDT and YYEEEE. This CDR3 reads CASSPIAGGPGYTF. The CDR3, as DNA: TGTGCCAGCAGCCCAATTGCAGGGGGTCCTGGCTACACCTTC.

This clonotype was counted a few times. The chain recombines TRBV5-6 with TRBJ2-2; D is unresolved. The CDR3 length is 16 residues. Trimming took off 1 base at V and 3 bases at J, with 13 bases between the two ends. From germline, CDR1 is SGHDT and CDR2 YYEEEE. The CDR3 protein is CASSLNSPPDTGELFF. The CDR3 nucleotides read TGTGCCAGCAGCTTGAATTCCCCCCCGGACACCGGGGAGCTGTTTTTT.

A note on this clonotype: A single base separates this from a much larger clone, so it may be a read error. The chain links TRBV11-2 to TRBJ1-6; D gene uncertain. The CDR3 sequence is 15 residues long. CDR1 and CDR2 (germline): SGHAT, FQNNGV. The CDR3 DNA sequence: TGTGCCAACAGCTTATTCGGGCAGCTGAATTCACCCCTCCACTTT. Protein product: CANSLFGQLNSPLHF.

This clonotype was found a few times. The rearrangement joins TRBV6-1 to TRBJ2-5, with 8 bases fitting TRBD2. The length of the CDR3 is 14 residues. The germline gives CDR1 MNHNS, CDR2 SASEGT. The trim removed 6 bases at V and 6 bases at J, leaving 9 bases unmatched. CDR3 amino acids: CASRLNRGGKTQYF. The CDR3, as DNA: TGTGCCAGCAGACTCAATCGGGGGGGAAAGACCCAGTACTTC.

This chain connects TRBV10-3 to TRBJ2-3; D is ambiguous. CDR1 is ENHRY and CDR2 is SYGVKD in the germline V gene. V lost 6 bases, J lost 0 bases, and 16 bases lay in between. This CDR3 spans 16 amino acids. CDR3 in DNA: TGTGCCATCAGAGCTCGTCCTGGGCGGAGCACAGATACGCAGTATTTT. Its translation is CAIRARPGRSTDTQYF.

This clonotype has just a few counts. A much more abundant neighbour one base away suggests this may be a read error. The gene calls are TRBV28 and TRBJ1-2; 7 nucleotides match TRBD1. The CDR3 covers 15 residues. Per germline, CDR1 MDHEN and CDR2 SYDVKM. V gave up 8 bases and J gave up 2 bases; unmatched junction bases: 11. The CDR3 sequence: CASGSPGQTNYGYTF. CDR3 DNA: TGTGCCAGCGGTTCCCCGGGACAGACCAACTATGGCTACACCTTC.

This clonotype came up many times. The chain recombines TRBV30 with TRBJ1-2; D is ambiguous. The CDR3 runs 10 residues. V dropped 2 bases and J dropped 9 bases, with 7 bases sitting between them. The germline V gene has CDR1 GTSNPN and CDR2 SVGIG (reference sequence). CDR3 loop: CAWSHRSYTF. The DNA of the CDR3 is TGTGCCTGGAGTCATCGGAGCTACACCTTC.

In its sample, this clonotype was seen many times. The junction departs from germline at one end; a sequencing error may be responsible. The gene calls are TRBV7-7 and TRBJ2-1; tentative D call: TRBD1 (6 bases). The germline gives CDR1 SSHAT, CDR2 FNYEAQ (reference sequence). The CDR3 spans 13 residues. CDR3 amino acids: CASSLELQGGQFF. DNA for the CDR3: TGTGCTAGCAGCTTAGAATTACAGGGTGGGCAGTTCTTC.

The gene calls are TRBV14 and TRBJ2-1; D tentatively fits TRBD1 or TRBD2 (5 bases each). Trimming cost V 4 bases and J 1 base, with 17 bases left between them. The CDR3 loop spans 17 amino acids. CDR1 is SGHDN, CDR2 FVKESK, per germline. The CDR3 bases are TGTGCCAGCAGCCCGGGGACGTGGTATGCGTCCTACAATGAGCAGTTCTTC. It specifies CASSPGTWYASYNEQFF.

This chain links TRBV9 with TRBJ1-4; tentatively, D is TRBD1 (5 bases). With the DNA end fitting TRBJ1-6 better, the J assignment may be wrong. Germline V gene data show CDR1 as SGDLS and CDR2 as YYNGEE. The CDR3 has 17 amino acids. CDR3 DNA: TGTGCCAGCAGCGTAGACGGGGACCCCCGGGGTAATTCACCCCTCCACTTT. This sequence encodes CASSVDGDPRGNSPLHF.

This clonotype was seen many times. The chain couples TRBV7-3 to TRBJ2-3; D is possibly TRBD1 or TRBD2 (5 bases each). The CDR3 totals 16 residues. Trimming removed 3 bases from V and 6 bases from J, with 19 bases in between. Germline V CDR1 and CDR2: SGHTA, FQGTGA. The CDR3 DNA reads as TGTGCCAGCAGCTTGTGGGGGTCGGCGAGACGGGATACGCAGTATTTT. As protein: CASSLWGSARRDTQYF.

The chain uses TRBV6-1 and TRBJ2-5; TRBD2 aligns across 16 bases. This CDR3 is 16 amino acids long. CDR1 and CDR2 (germline): MNHNS, SASEGT. Trimming cost V 7 bases and J 3 bases; bases outside gene matches: 5. DNA of the CDR3: TGTGCCAGCATGGGACTAGCGGGAGGGGTTAAAGAGACCCAGTACTTC. Translating it yields CASMGLAGGVKETQYF.

This clonotype was recorded at least ten times. The gene calls are TRBV27 and TRBJ2-1; possible D gene TRBD1, 6 bases. Trimming left V 2 bases short and J 1 base short, with 15 bases between. The CDR3 runs to 17 residues. CDR1 is MNHEY, CDR2 SMNVEV, per germline (reference sequence). The CDR3 protein is CASSLGAGAASYNEQFF. CDR3 DNA: TGTGCCAGCAGTTTAGGTGCAGGGGCCGCATCCTACAATGAGCAGTTCTTC.

This clonotype was counted at least ten times. The genes are TRBV2 and TRBJ2-4; maybe TRBD2 (6 bases). Germline CDR1 reads SNHLY; CDR2 reads FYNNEI. The V and J ends lost 8 bases and 0 bases respectively, with 14 bases between them. CDR3 length: 15 residues. The CDR3 sequence: CASSPGGEAKNIQYF. The CDR3 DNA reads as TGTGCCAGCTCCCCTGGAGGGGAAGCCAAAAACATTCAGTACTTC.

As concerns this clonotype: A much bigger clone sits one base away, suggesting this may be a read error. V usage is TRBV24-1 and J usage is TRBJ2-1, with 11 bases fitting TRBD1. Looked up from germline, CDR1 is KGHDR and CDR2 is SFDVKD. This CDR3 contains 16 residues. The CDR3 loop reads CVTSDPGQGARSEQFF. DNA of the CDR3: TGTGTCACCAGTGACCCTGGACAGGGGGCAAGGAGTGAGCAGTTCTTC.

This clonotype has ten or more counts. V and J are TRBV27 and TRBJ1-5, with D hard to call. The CDR3 has 15 residues. CDR1 is MNHEY and CDR2 is SMNVEV in the germline V gene (reference sequence). Trimming pared 8 bases from V and 6 bases from J, leaving 20 bases between. This chain's CDR3 is CASGIWGGKGQPQHF. DNA of the CDR3: TGTGCCAGCGGGATCTGGGGAGGAAAGGGTCAGCCCCAGCATTTT.

This clonotype has only a few counts. The chain uses TRBV30 and TRBJ1-1, with unresolved D. CDR3 length: 13 residues. Per germline, CDR1 GTSNPN and CDR2 SVGIG (reference sequence). The V gene lost 4 bases and the J gene lost 0 bases, with 9 bases spanning the gap. In DNA form, the CDR3 reads TGTGCCTGGACCGTCGACGTGAACACTGAAGCTTTCTTT. Translating gives CAWTVDVNTEAFF.

This clonotype was found many times. The CDR3 reads CASSLRGGRTSTDTQYF. The CDR3 nucleotides are TGTGCCAGCAGTTTACGAGGGGGGCGGACCTCCACAGATACGCAGTATTTT. J is TRBJ2-3 and V is TRBV12-3 or TRBV12-4, with D tentatively TRBD1 or TRBD2 (6 bases each). The length of the CDR3 is 17 residues. The germline V and J ends were trimmed by 2 bases and 2 bases, with 17 bases remaining between them.

This clonotype was recorded a few times. The chain has TRBV28 and TRBJ2-1, with D possibly being TRBD2 (6 bases). CDR3 length: 14 amino acids. The germline V gene encodes CDR1 MDHEN and CDR2 SYDVKM. With 6 bases removed from V and 3 bases from J, the gap between germline ends came to 12 bases. CDR3 loop: CASRGGTDYNEQFF. CDR3 DNA: TGTGCCAGCAGGGGCGGGACGGACTACAATGAGCAGTTCTTC. Combining the CDR3 with reference TRBV28 and TRBJ2-1 gives the whole variable domain DVKVTQSSRYLVKRTGEKVFLECVQDMDHENMFWYRQDPGLGLRLIYFSYDVKMKEKGDIPEGYSVSREKKERFSLILESASTNQTSMYLCASRGGTDYNEQFFGPGTRLTVL.

V gene TRBV7-9 combines with J gene TRBJ1-2; no definite D call. The CDR3 runs to 13 residues. Trimming removed 2 bases from V and 5 bases from J, with 9 bases in between. Germline V gene sequence: CDR1 SEHNR, CDR2 FQNEAQ (reference sequence). CDR3 sequence reads: CASSLLVAYGYTF. The CDR3 DNA sequence: TGTGCCAGCAGCTTATTGGTGGCGTATGGCTACACCTTC.

The table lists this clonotype with many counts. This chain uses TRBV2 with TRBJ1-1; D is perhaps TRBD1 (5 bases). Trimming shortened V by 8 bases and J by 11 bases, and 24 bases separated the two germline ends. The CDR3 runs to 14 residues. Germline lookup yields CDR1 SNHLY and CDR2 FYNNEI. The CDR3: CASGGRSGQSRAFF. The CDR3 coding sequence is TGTGCCAGCGGGGGTCGATCCGGCCAAAGTCGGGCTTTCTTT.

This clonotype appeared many times. The chain links TRBV11-2 to TRBJ2-2; D could derive from TRBD1 or TRBD2 (5 bases each). The V and J ends lost 4 bases and 0 bases respectively, with 21 bases between them. The CDR3 spans 19 residues. CDR1 is SGHAT and CDR2 is FQNNGV in the germline V gene. CDR3 DNA: TGTGCCAGCAGCTCCCGGTTATTTTCCGGGACGGCGAACACCGGGGAGCTGTTTTTT. Translated: CASSSRLFSGTANTGELFF.

This clonotype was recorded many times. J is TRBJ2-5 and V is TRBV28, with D maybe TRBD2 (5 bases). CDR1 is MDHEN and CDR2 is SYDVKM in the germline V gene. This CDR3 has 13 amino acids. Trimming removed 6 bases at V and 5 bases at J, with 13 bases between. CDR3 region: CASSFRGEETQYF. The CDR3 DNA follows: TGTGCCAGCAGCTTTCGTGGGGAGGAGACCCAGTACTTC.

This clonotype was detected a few times. The V call is TRBV6-4, the J call TRBJ2-5; D is unresolved. The V and J ends lost 6 bases and 5 bases respectively, with 10 bases between them. The CDR3 is 12 amino acids. Germline V gene lookup returns CDR1 MRHNA and CDR2 SNTAGT. For the CDR3, the DNA is TGTGCCAGCAGGGCCTTAGGGGAGACCCAGTACTTC. It is translated as CASRALGETQYF.

This clonotype appeared many times. This chain connects TRBV7-9 to TRBJ2-1; D is uncertain. The V gene's germline CDR1 is SEHNR and CDR2 FQNEAQ (reference sequence). The V and J ends lost 4 bases and 12 bases respectively, with 10 bases between them. The length of the CDR3 is 11 residues. The CDR3 region is CASSSDRRQFF. Here the CDR3 DNA reads TGTGCCAGCAGCTCAGATAGGAGGCAGTTCTTC.